The next 7 T cell receptor beta chains were all read from a single sample in a study of shared clonotypes between healthy human individuals (dated by TCRdb to about 2020). The method behind the library was the immunoSEQ multiplex PCR assay. Drawn from immuneACCESS, this table holds only the in-frame rearrangements with V and J called that TCRdb kept. Clones are partly lost; checked studies trace under half to an unresolved V gene and leave the rest unexplained. The sample table lists about 2.4 million clones, approximately 94% of them with a count of one. Of the sample, 0.36% falls within the top ten clones. The sequenced material came from naive CD4+ T cells from PBMCs. The cell subset or site tag for this specimen amounts to: CD45RA+ positively selected. The source of these receptors is a young man in good health. Some clones in this sample may be carry-over from other donors' samples.

This chain connects TRBV28 to TRBJ1-2, with D tentatively TRBD1 (6 bases). Deletions cut 7 bases from V and 0 bases from J, with 18 bases between. Germline V gives CDR1 MDHEN, CDR2 SYDVKM. This CDR3 is 16 amino acids long. For the CDR3, the DNA is TGTGCCAGCATCGATTGGCAGGGGCACACTAACTATGGCTACACCTTC. Protein product: CASIDWQGHTNYGYTF.

There are a few counts of this clone. V is TRBV5-4 and J is TRBJ1-2; D call uncertain. This CDR3 contains 12 residues. V lost 2 bases, J lost 2 bases, and 4 bases lay in between. Germline V gene lookup returns CDR1 SGHNT and CDR2 YYREEE (reference sequence). CDR3 loop: CASSFPNYGYTF. The CDR3 DNA reads TGTGCCAGCAGCTTTCCGAACTATGGCTACACCTTC. Full variable domain (rest looked up from reference TRBV5-4 and TRBJ1-2): ETGVTQSPTHLIKTRGQQVTLRCSSQSGHNTVSWYQQALGQGPQFIFQYYREEENGRGNFPPRFSGLQFPNYSSELNVNALELDDSALYLCASSFPNYGYTFGSGTRLTVV.

The CDR3: CASSTWTSGVRVDTQYF. The CDR3 bases are TGTGCCAGCAGCACCTGGACTAGCGGGGTGAGGGTAGATACGCAGTATTTT. The chain recombines TRBV27 with TRBJ2-3, with 12 bases fitting TRBD2. The V segment lost 6 bases and the J segment 5 bases; nucleotides outside the gene matches: 12. The CDR3 length is 17 residues. Germline CDR1 MNHEY, CDR2 SMNVEV (reference sequence).

The chain employs TRBV5-5 and TRBJ2-7; TRBD1 matches 7 bases. The germline gives CDR1 SGHKS, CDR2 YYEKEE (reference sequence). This CDR3 has 15 residues. The ends lost 1 base at V and 9 bases at J; junction bases unmatched: 13. CDR3 nucleotide sequence: TGTGCCAGCAGCTTGCCGGGACAGCGTCCTTTGGGGCAGTACTTC. This encodes CASSLPGQRPLGQYF.

The chain employs TRBV2 and TRBJ2-5, with D uncertain. CDR3 length: 14 residues. The germline CDR1 and CDR2 sequences are SNHLY and FYNNEI. Trimming left V 1 base short and J 7 bases short, with 13 bases between. The CDR3 DNA reads as TGTGCCAGCAGTGAAGGCGGCCGGCGTGGGACCCAGTACTTC. Protein product: CASSEGGRRGTQYF. Using reference TRBV2 and TRBJ2-5 for the parts outside the CDR3, the full variable domain is EPEVTQTPSHQVTQMGQEVILRCVPISNHLYFYWYRQILGQKVEFLVSFYNNEISEKSEIFDDQFSVERPDGSNFTLKIRSTKLEDSAMYFCASSEGGRRGTQYFGPGTRLLVL.

This clone was detected only once. The junction does not match germline at one end; this may be a read error. The chain employs TRBV18 and TRBJ1-2, with 9 bases fitting TRBD1. This CDR3 region has 17 residues. From germline, CDR1 is KGHSH and CDR2 LQKENI. The CDR3 region has the DNA TGTGCCAGCCCACCAGGGACAGGGAGTCTCGCTAACTATGGCTACACCTTC. The encoded protein is CASPPGTGSLANYGYTF.

The chain employs TRBV7-2 and TRBJ1-1; the D is unclear. The CDR3 spans 15 residues. Germline lookup yields CDR1 SGHTA and CDR2 FQGNSA. Trimming cost V 5 bases and J 8 bases, with 21 bases left between them. The CDR3 DNA reads TGTGCCAGCAGCCTTCTGGGTCCCCCGCCCTCCGAAGCTTTCTTT. As protein: CASSLLGPPPSEAFF.